This record concerns one TCR beta chain sequence. Its antigen has not been determined. There are no base qualities to consult, and no much larger clone falls within one base. The cohort consisted of hundreds of healthy bone marrow donors. All cohort members were sampled while nominally healthy, although unrecorded immune exposures were likely present. CMV serostatus was positive for about 290 and negative for about 50% of the roughly 700 cohort members, and was not recorded for this donor. Every donor gave a peripheral blood sample, and the peripheral blood mononuclear cells from that sample were used for TCR beta sequencing. Genomic DNA extraction from the blood cell samples was performed with the Qiagen DNeasy Blood Extraction Kit. These data are taken from a study of cytomegalovirus exposure and HLA in healthy donors (dated by TCRdb to the late 2010s). In terms of the full investigation: According to an earlier analysis of several hundred of the donors, about 179 million T cells yielded roughly 110 million unique TCR beta sequences and approximately 300 Gb of sequence data. Roughly 300 gigabases of sequencing data and tens of millions of unique TCR sequences were included in an early release covering about 600 HLA-typed donors. Of the roughly 400 genotyped donors, approximately 80% were placed in the genetic ancestry cluster associated with self-reported Caucasian donors. The study aimed to test whether signatures of past pathogen exposure could be identified by cataloging public T cell receptors. The study profiled the T cell repertoires of approximately 700 subjects by immunosequencing and related them to cytomegalovirus serostatus. Along with the roughly 610-subject first cohort, a separate validation cohort of over a hundred different subjects was used. The study combined high-throughput TCR immunosequencing, statistical association of individual TCRs with disease status, and machine learning to predict cytomegalovirus infection status. To study patterns of TCR occurrence, a later analysis re-analyzed previously published TCR beta repertoires from around 670 donors and added high-resolution HLA genotyping. In the later analysis, no new phenotypic data were used to find candidate immune exposures; instead, reliance was placed on TCR beta sequences and their occurrence across donors. In an earlier analysis of several hundred of the donors, high-throughput TCR beta sequencing was used to judge whether each TCR beta V gene segment behaved as functional or pseudogenic. Donor age, sex, ethnicity and CMV serostatus were compiled alongside the repertoire data. A later genetic analysis used genome-wide SNP genotypes for about three fifths of the 666 donors, treating that subset as a discovery cohort. Every repertoire in the discovery cohort had been generated on one and the same sequencing platform. Class I and class II HLA loci were covered by the typing at four-digit resolution. Typing coverage differed by locus: A, B, C, DRB1 and DQB1 were typed in roughly 620-630 donors, DQA1 in roughly 500, DPA1 in over 600, and DPB1 in just under 490. Because of strong linkage in the cohort, roughly five DR-DQ haplotypes were treated as single units for association and clustering. On average, roughly 240,000 unique TCR beta nucleotide sequences were sequenced per donor among some 430 genotyped donors of the cohort, with 15% to 20% of those sequences being non-productive. Results the study describes overall, beyond this receptor: A further reported finding was that TCR beta sequences accurately predicted the HLA-A and HLA-B alleles for most subjects in the first cohort. Seventeen rarely observed V segments, including chromosome 9 orphons, were excluded from the earlier analysis of approximately 500 of the donors because counts were too low. The sequencing pipeline was judged likely to have produced a cluster of highly shared sequence variants as a technical artifact. Because the 87-base-pair reads could not distinguish some IMGT-functional V segments, including TRBV6-2 and TRBV6-3, those segments were excluded. In vitro tests confirmed that three of the cytomegalovirus-associated TCR beta chains recognize cytomegalovirus antigens. The only immune exposure information available for the cohort was CMV serostatus. In an earlier analysis of about 550 of the donors, most TCR beta V segments were observed in productive rearrangements about 90% or about 30% of the time, broadly matching IMGT annotations. Assigning TCR associations to individual alleles was difficult when HLA alleles, especially DR and DQ, strongly co-occurred. The classifier was reported to diagnose cytomegalovirus status with high specificity and sensitivity in both the original cohort and the validation cohort. Because HLA typing was unavailable for some donors at each locus, only the typed subset was used in association tests. Linkage disequilibrium might explain the correlated functional status among segregating V segments, but an unknown experimental factor could not be ruled out. Only TCR beta chains were sequenced in this cohort, and the absence of alpha or paired-chain data limited detectable features. While some public TCRs were present in many individuals, most TCR sequences turned up only very rarely across donors. The study listed 150 to 200 TCR beta chains as associated with cytomegalovirus. An association between a missense DCLRE1C variant and V-gene and J-gene trimming of TCR beta chains was found in a later genetic analysis and replicated in an independent cohort. In a later analysis, HLA-associated TCR beta chains were found to be more clonally expanded and to have lower generation probabilities than equally common non-associated chains. The authors suggested that the approach could potentially be extended to other disease states and immunological phenotypes. A later analysis reported that several top co-occurrence clusters appeared linked to parvovirus B19, influenza, CMV and Epstein-Barr virus. Most CMV-associated TCR beta chains appeared to be HLA-restricted in a later analysis, and the HLA associations seemed to be driven largely by CMV exposure. In a later analysis, TCR association rates were found to vary across HLA loci, with the most associated TCRs seen for DRB1 alleles and the fewest for HLA-C alleles. According to a later genetic analysis, donors in an Asian-associated ancestry cluster had fewer N-insertions in productive TCRs than the approximately 630-donor mean. In a later analysis, 16,951 TCR beta sequences were associated with specific HLA alleles at a false discovery rate of 0.05. The presence/absence analyses assumed that sequencing depth was roughly uniform across donors, and that assumption may not be true.

Via the germline V gene, CDR1 is SGHAT and CDR2 FQNNGV. V trim: 6 bases; J trim: 4 bases; unmatched bases: 3. The CDR3, cysteine through phenylalanine, is 15 amino acids long. Just CDR3 DNA is preserved here, 45 bases in frame from base 1. The library was produced with the immunoSEQ multiplex PCR assay. For the multiplex PCR, a mixture combining 60 forward primers for TCR Vbeta segments and 13 reverse primers for TCR Jbeta segments was used. The CDR3 region of rearranged TCR beta genes was amplified from genomic DNA with a multiplex PCR assay. The Illumina HiSeq System was used to sequence the amplified TCR beta libraries as 87-base-pair reads. As for how the authors treated the data: Across the 670 or so repertoires, a later analysis counted 75 million to 90 million unique TCR beta chains, some 11 million of which were shared by at least two donors. A nearest-neighbor algorithm error-corrected the raw reads and collapsed the reads into unique sequences, merging closely related sequences to remove PCR and sequencing errors. CDR3 sequences were aligned to IMGT reference sequences to assign V, D and J gene segments. For a sequence to be retained, a match of at least six nucleotides to both a V gene segment and a J gene segment was required. A rearrangement counted as productive if the CDR3 had no stop codons and remained in frame with V and J, and every other rearrangement counted as non-productive. CDR3 was defined by IMGT convention, running from the second conserved V-encoded cysteine to the conserved J-encoded phenylalanine. Sequences without an unambiguous match to a single V gene segment were excluded from the earlier analysis of almost 600 of the donors. In an earlier analysis of 587 of the donors, a V segment was called functional when productive rearrangements were above 56.7%, and segregating when the standard deviation between donors exceeded 5%. To diagnose cytomegalovirus status from the catalog of TCR beta chain sequences, a statistical classification framework was built. A later analysis assigned V and J genes by comparing TCR nucleotide sequences with IMGT/GENE-DB human TR gene sequences. Using the TCRdist pipeline, a later analysis assigned CDR3 sequences along with most-parsimonious VDJ recombination scenarios. In a later analysis, each TCR beta chain was defined by its CDR3 amino acid sequence together with its V-gene family, and reads without a unique V-gene family were excluded. To address suspected cross-contamination and a sequencing artifact, a later analysis removed a few hundred highly shared, low-generation-probability nucleotide sequences. For each public chain, a later analysis derived a clonal expansion index from normalized ranks of inferred template counts within each repertoire. A later analysis computed generation probabilities with a VDJ recombination model fitted to out-of-frame rearrangements, and checked the results against IGoR. Hypergeometric tests were used in a later analysis to score TCR-TCR, TCR-HLA and TCR-CMV co-occurrence, with a repertoire-size bias correction applied to the TCR pairs. In a later analysis, false discovery rates were estimated by permuting HLA or CMV assignments 20 times. In a later analysis, co-occurring TCRs were grouped with DBSCAN, and TCRdist sequence similarity was added when clustering was performed within HLA-allele-positive subsets. Co-occurrence clustering excluded repertoires with fewer than 30,000 or more than 120,000 public chains, plus five with anomalous nucleotide sharing. TCRdb carries this immuneACCESS record with in-frame sequences only. Its versions omit some clonotypes, under half of them owing to an unresolved V gene in the studies checked, with the rest unexplained. V, J and clone size were drawn from that table, and D and trimming were deduced from the DNA. The sample yields 150,000 to 200,000 clones; more than 60% were counted once. Of the sample, under 3% falls within the top ten clones.

Sequenced sample: PBMCs. The sequence came from a human donor in good health. The rearranged chain carries TRBV11-2 and TRBJ2-1, and 13 junctional nucleotides match TRBD2. For the CDR3, the sequence is CASRQLAGGYNEQFF. The bases read TGTGCCAGCAGGCAACTAGCGGGGGGGTACAATGAGCAGTTCTTC.